Listed here are 31 T cell receptor beta chains from one sample, sequenced in a study of T cell responses to AZD1222 COVID-19 vaccine. Clones were read by immunoSEQ multiplex PCR, and TCRdb kept only the in-frame ones, dropping some. The repertoire consists of about 120,000 clones, with 70% to 90% occurring once and the leading ten covering about 3%. The material was peripheral blood, obtained 28 days after the second AZD1222 dose. The receptor set was obtained from an adult who received the AZD1222 COVID-19 vaccine.

The chain is built from TRBV28 and TRBJ1-4; no clear D. Germline CDR1 reads MDHEN; CDR2 reads SYDVKM. V was cut by 1 base and J by 0 bases, with 6 bases left in between. The CDR3 is made up of 15 amino acids. DNA for the CDR3: TGTGCCAGCAGTTTATATGGGTCAACTAATGAAAAACTGTTTTTT. Translation: CASSLYGSTNEKLFF. Full variable domain (remainder filled in from reference TRBV28 and TRBJ1-4): DVKVTQSSRYLVKRTGEKVFLECVQDMDHENMFWYRQDPGLGLRLIYFSYDVKMKEKGDIPEGYSVSREKKERFSLILESASTNQTSMYLCASSLYGSTNEKLFFGSGTQLSVL.

As concerns this clone: Other DNA sequences from this sample encode an identical CDR3 as well. The chain couples TRBV27 to TRBJ1-5; 9 positions match TRBD1. CDR1 and CDR2 (germline): MNHEY, SMNVEV (reference sequence). The trim removed 6 bases at V and 9 bases at J, leaving 3 bases unmatched. The CDR3 is 12 amino acids. The CDR3 region is CASRGQGGPQHF. The DNA for the CDR3 is TGTGCCAGCAGGGGACAGGGAGGGCCCCAGCATTTT.

This rearrangement joins TRBV5-1 to TRBJ2-3; 8 bases agree with TRBD2. Trimming took 1 base from V and 0 from J; bases not matched to a gene: 7. CDR3 size: 17 residues. CDR1 is SGHRS and CDR2 is YFSETQ in the germline V gene. CDR3 in amino acids: CASSLTRGASSTDTQYF. DNA of the CDR3: TGCGCCAGCAGCTTGACGCGGGGGGCCTCGAGCACAGATACGCAGTATTTT.

This sequence joins TRBV11-2 and TRBJ2-5; D ambiguous. The CDR3 loop spans 15 amino acids. Germline lookup yields CDR1 SGHAT and CDR2 FQNNGV. Trimming took off 5 bases at V and 0 bases at J, with 13 bases between the two ends. CDR3 sequence: CASSHPGDYQETQYF. The CDR3 DNA reads as TGTGCCAGCAGCCACCCTGGCGATTACCAAGAGACCCAGTACTTC.

The chain carries TRBV2 and TRBJ1-2, with D uncertain. Trimming shortened V by 2 bases and J by 0 bases, and 13 bases separated the two germline ends. Germline CDR1 is SNHLY and CDR2 is FYNNEI. CDR3 size: 16 residues. Here the CDR3 reads CASSEWQFPANYGYTF. The CDR3 nucleotides read TGTGCCAGCAGTGAATGGCAGTTCCCAGCTAACTATGGCTACACCTTC.

There are a few counts of this clone. This chain uses TRBV29-1 with TRBJ1-3; D perhaps matches TRBD1 (5 bases). CDR1 SQVTM and CDR2 ANQGSEA come from the germline V gene. The V end was cut by 4 bases, the J end by 2 bases, with 12 bases between. The CDR3 is made up of 14 amino acids. The CDR3 bases are TGCAGCGTTGGACAGCCATTAACTGGAAACACCATATATTTT. This translates into CSVGQPLTGNTIYF.

CDR3 sequence reads: CASSHLRNTEAFF. DNA for the CDR3: TGTGCCAGCAGCCATCTCCGGAACACTGAAGCTTTCTTT. The V and J genes are TRBV14 and TRBJ1-1; D not certain. The CDR3 has 13 residues. V was shortened by 3 bases and J by 1 base, with 6 bases between the two germline ends. Germline values: CDR1 SGHDN, CDR2 FVKESK. Full variable domain (missing parts from reference TRBV14 and TRBJ1-1): EAGVTQFPSHSVIEKGQTVTLRCDPISGHDNLYWYRRVMGKEIKFLLHFVKESKQDESGMPNNRFLAERTGGTYSTLKVQPAELEDSGVYFCASSHLRNTEAFFGQGTRLTVV.

The chain combines TRBV4-1 with TRBJ1-1; no definite D call. Germline V lookup: CDR1 MGHRA, CDR2 YSYEKL. Trimming took off 1 base at V and 0 bases at J, with 3 bases between the two ends. The CDR3 runs 13 residues. The CDR3 spells CASSQAVNTEAFF. CDR3 coding DNA: TGCGCCAGCAGCCAAGCAGTGAACACTGAAGCTTTCTTT.

J is TRBJ1-2 and V is TRBV15; 7 bases are shared with TRBD1. Germline V CDR1 and CDR2: LNHNV, YYDKDF (reference sequence). The CDR3 length is 16 residues. The ends lost 0 bases at V and 12 bases at J; junction bases unmatched: 16. CDR3 nucleotide sequence: TGTGCCACCAGCAGAGATAACAGGGGCGATAAAAAGGTTGACACCTTC. Its protein is CATSRDNRGDKKVDTF.

V usage is TRBV10-3 and J usage is TRBJ2-3; D is tentatively TRBD1 or TRBD2 (6 bases each). The CDR3 is 15 residues long. Germline lookup yields CDR1 ENHRY and CDR2 SYGVKD. Trimming cost V 4 bases and J 0 bases, with 11 bases left between them. CDR3 DNA sequence: TGTGCCATCAGTGGGAGGGGGACTAGCACAGATACGCAGTATTTT. The encoded protein is CAISGRGTSTDTQYF.

J is TRBJ1-6 and V is TRBV27, with D possibly being TRBD1 (6 bases). The V and J ends lost 6 bases and 0 bases respectively, with 9 bases between them. This CDR3 has 15 residues. Germline V gene lookup returns CDR1 MNHEY and CDR2 SMNVEV (reference sequence). CDR3 amino acids: CASRTGSSYNSPLHF. CDR3 DNA sequence: TGTGCCAGCAGGACAGGAAGCTCCTATAATTCACCCCTCCACTTT.

This clone is a singleton in its sample. The chain recombines TRBV5-1 with TRBJ1-2, with D possibly TRBD1 on 5 matching bases. V gave up 6 bases and J gave up 6 bases, with 21 bases separating them. Looked up from germline, CDR1 is SGHRS and CDR2 is YFSETQ. This CDR3 comprises 15 residues. The CDR3 DNA reads TGCGCCAGCACTCTCCAACCGGGACCCCAGGATGGCTACACCTTC. Its translation is CASTLQPGPQDGYTF.

This clone has a handful of counts. V usage is TRBV9 and J usage is TRBJ1-2; D possibly corresponds to TRBD1 (5 bases). V lost 10 bases to trimming and J lost 4 bases, with 14 bases between them. The CDR3 extends over 12 amino acids. The germline CDR1 and CDR2 sequences are SGDLS and YYNGEE. DNA for the CDR3: TGTGCCTCACGCAGGGTATCCTATGGCTACACCTTC. This encodes CASRRVSYGYTF.

The chain links TRBV4-1 to TRBJ1-1, with D uncertain. Germline V CDR1 and CDR2: MGHRA, YSYEKL. The V and J ends lost 4 bases and 0 bases respectively, with 12 bases between them. This CDR3 has 15 amino acids. The CDR3 bases are TGCGCCAGCAGCCTTATAGGCAGCATGAACACTGAAGCTTTCTTT. Amino acids: CASSLIGSMNTEAFF.

The J gene is TRBJ2-3, the V gene TRBV28, with TRBD1 matching over 8 bases. The CDR3 totals 15 residues. Germline loops: CDR1 MDHEN, CDR2 SYDVKM. Unmatched junction bases numbered 16, after V lost 6 bases and J lost 11 bases. The CDR3 loop reads CASSRQGTSVREQYF. CDR3 sequence (DNA): TGTGCCAGCAGCCGACAGGGGACGTCGGTCAGAGAGCAGTATTTT.

J is TRBJ2-4 and V is TRBV28; perhaps TRBD2 as D (6 bases). This CDR3 contains 14 residues. CDR1 is MDHEN, CDR2 SYDVKM, per germline. Trimming shortened V by 7 bases and J by 3 bases, and 13 bases separated the two germline ends. CDR3 sequence: CASTSGEGKNIQYF. The CDR3 region has the DNA TGTGCCAGCACCTCGGGGGAAGGCAAAAACATTCAGTACTTC.

This chain connects TRBV9 to TRBJ2-5; maybe TRBD2 (5 bases). Germline CDR1 and CDR2: SGDLS and YYNGEE. The V end was cut by 4 bases, the J end by 5 bases, with 9 bases between. The CDR3 runs to 12 residues. The CDR3 reads CASSSGLETQYF. As DNA, the CDR3 is TGTGCCAGCAGCTCGGGGTTGGAGACCCAGTACTTC.

The rearrangement links TRBV27 to TRBJ1-1; 8 nucleotides align to TRBD1. With 5 bases clipped from V and 4 bases from J, the junction kept 9 bases outside the gene matches. The CDR3 runs to 15 residues. Per germline, CDR1 MNHEY and CDR2 SMNVEV (reference sequence). The CDR3 spells CASSLRDRGGTEAFF. Here the CDR3 DNA reads TGTGCCAGCAGTCTACGAGACAGGGGAGGCACTGAAGCTTTCTTT.

The CDR3 DNA reads TGTGCCAGCAGCTCCGGGAGGGGGCCGGGAGATACGCAGTATTTT. Amino acid sequence: CASSSGRGPGDTQYF. V is TRBV7-2 and J is TRBJ2-3; weak D call: TRBD2 (8 bases). The V end lost 4 bases, the J end lost 5 bases, and 16 bases lay between the germline ends. Germline V gives CDR1 SGHTA, CDR2 FQGNSA. This CDR3 is built from 15 residues. Variable domain in full (rest from reference TRBV7-2 and TRBJ2-3): GAGVSQSPSNKVTEKGKDVELRCDPISGHTALYWYRQSLGQGLEFLIYFQGNSAPDKSGLPSDRFSAERTGGSVSTLTIQRTQQEDSAVYLCASSSGRGPGDTQYFGPGTRLTVL.

This clone was detected once. V gene TRBV10-2 combines with J gene TRBJ1-2; D not resolved. The CDR3 has 13 amino acids. The germline V gene encodes CDR1 WSHSY and CDR2 SAAADI. The germline V and J ends were trimmed by 6 bases and 8 bases, with 16 bases remaining between them. The CDR3: CASSAPVVGGYTF. As DNA, the CDR3 is TGCGCCAGCAGCGCGCCGGTTGTAGGAGGCTACACCTTC.

The gene calls are TRBV6-1 and TRBJ1-2, with 9 bases matching TRBD1. The CDR3 consists of 15 residues. Trimming at V came to 8 bases and at J to 4 bases, leaving 11 bases not matched to a gene. The V gene's germline CDR1 is MNHNS and CDR2 SASEGT. As DNA, the CDR3 is TGTGCCAGCGTCGGGGGGGGACAGGGACCCTATGGCTACACCTTC. Its protein product is CASVGGGQGPYGYTF.

The chain is built from TRBV11-3 and TRBJ2-2; 7 nucleotides match TRBD1. There are 15 residues in the CDR3. The germline CDR1 and CDR2 sequences are SGHNT and YENEEA. V lost 3 bases and J lost 5; bases outside the gene matches: 6. Here the CDR3 reads CASSLTGQETGELFF. CDR3 nucleotides: TGTGCCAGCAGCTTGACAGGGCAAGAAACCGGGGAGCTGTTTTTT.

This chain uses TRBV5-4 with TRBJ2-5, with a tentative D call TRBD1 (5 bases). The V end was cut by 9 bases, the J end by 3 bases, with 21 bases between. CDR3 size: 15 residues. Germline V CDR1 and CDR2: SGHNT, YYREEE (reference sequence). The DNA for the CDR3 is TGTGCCACCAAGCCATTAGGGGCAGGCAAAGAGACCCAGTACTTC. Protein product: CATKPLGAGKETQYF.

The V and J genes are TRBV7-2 and TRBJ2-3; the match to TRBD2 covers 11 bases. CDR1 and CDR2 (germline): SGHTA, FQGNSA. The length of the CDR3 is 15 residues. V lost 5 bases and J lost 4; bases outside the gene matches: 5. The CDR3 DNA sequence: TGTGCCAGCAGCGGGACTAGCGGTCTGGCAGATACGCAGTATTTT. It codes for CASSGTSGLADTQYF.

The chain is built from TRBV27 and TRBJ1-1; TRBD1 matches at 9 bases. The CDR3 is 13 residues long. V shed 7 bases, J shed 3 bases, and the junction held 3 bases outside the gene matches. Per the germline V gene, CDR1 is MNHEY and CDR2 is SMNVEV (reference sequence). CDR3 nucleotide sequence: TGTGCCAGCACCGGACAGGGGTACACTGAAGCTTTCTTT. This translates into CASTGQGYTEAFF.

The V and J genes are TRBV11-2 and TRBJ1-4, with D possibly being TRBD1 (6 bases). Germline V gene lookup returns CDR1 SGHAT and CDR2 FQNNGV. V lost 1 base and J lost 8, with 17 bases in between. This CDR3 has 16 residues. Here the CDR3 DNA reads TGTGCCAGCAGCTTAGGTTGGACAGCAACGGGGGAAAAACTGTTTTTT. Translated: CASSLGWTATGEKLFF.

The genes are TRBV11-3 and TRBJ1-2; unclear D gene. Germline V CDR1 and CDR2: SGHNT, YENEEA. The CDR3 has 13 residues. Trimming cost V 5 bases and J 8 bases, with 15 bases left between them. CDR3 in amino acids: CASSPKISGGYTF. Here the CDR3 DNA reads TGTGCCAGCAGCCCTAAGATTAGCGGAGGCTACACCTTC. Full variable domain (rest looked up from reference TRBV11-3 and TRBJ1-2): EAGVVQSPRYKIIEKKQPVAFWCNPISGHNTLYWYLQNLGQGPELLIRYENEEAVDDSQLPKDRFSAERLKGVDSTLKIQPAELGDSAVYLCASSPKISGGYTFGSGTRLTVV.

This clone was seen more than once but under ten times. This sample includes further DNA sequences coding for the same CDR3. V gene TRBV25-1 combines with J gene TRBJ1-6; 7 positions match TRBD1. V dropped 11 bases and J dropped 0; count of bases not matched to a gene: 10. The CDR3 extends over 16 amino acids. Germline V gene lookup returns CDR1 MGHDK and CDR2 SYGVNS. CDR3 region: CASRADRSSYNSPLHF. In DNA form, the CDR3 reads TGTGCCTCCAGGGCGGACAGGAGCTCCTATAATTCACCCCTCCACTTT.

This clone appeared a single time. The rearrangement links TRBV7-9 to TRBJ2-3; D gene uncertain. Germline V CDR1 and CDR2: SEHNR, FQNEAQ (reference sequence). The CDR3 runs 12 residues. Trimming took 3 bases from V and 6 from J, leaving 7 bases between them. Written as DNA, the CDR3 is TGTGCCAGCAGCTTTACAGCTGATACGCAGTATTTT. It encodes CASSFTADTQYF.

V gene TRBV4-2 combines with J gene TRBJ1-1, with 8 nucleotides matching TRBD1. Per the germline V gene, CDR1 is LGHNA and CDR2 is YNFKEQ. Trimming took 3 bases from V and 3 from J; bases not matched to a gene: 3. The CDR3 has 14 residues. The CDR3, as DNA: TGTGCCAGCAGCCACCAGACAGGGGACACTGAAGCTTTCTTT. Its protein product is CASSHQTGDTEAFF.

J is TRBJ2-2 and V is TRBV15; D might be TRBD1 (5 bases). Trimming left V 4 bases short and J 1 base short, with 10 bases between. There are 15 residues in the CDR3. Germline V lookup: CDR1 LNHNV, CDR2 YYDKDF (reference sequence). The chain's CDR3 is CATSKFTGNTGELFF. CDR3 bases: TGTGCCACCAGCAAATTTACAGGGAACACCGGGGAGCTGTTTTTT.